This T cell receptor (beta chain) emerged from a study of cytomegalovirus exposure and HLA in healthy donors. Background on the study: The same platform was used for the 130 or so validation repertoires as for the approximately 730 first-cohort repertoires, as reported in a later analysis. Study findings and constraints: The classifier, whose performance was assessed in both the original and validation cohorts, reportedly diagnosed cytomegalovirus status with high specificity and sensitivity. Most TCR sequences showed up rarely, but some public TCRs showed up in many donors. Some TCR beta chains (roughly 160 of them) were listed as cytomegalovirus-associated.

A remark on this clone: No antigen is known for it.

The germline gives CDR1 MNHEY, CDR2 SVGAGI. Trimming cost V 0 bases and J 0 bases, with 10 bases left between them. The CDR3 sequence is 16 residues long. TCRdb keeps only in-frame clones here, not all; method: immunoSEQ multiplex PCR. Of roughly 130,000 clones listed, approximately 87% are singletons. This chain links TRBV6-5 with TRBJ2-3; D gene uncertain. The receptor was isolated from a man between 18 and 35 years old in good health and CMV-seronegative. Sequences were obtained from PBMCs. CDR3 in DNA: TGTGCCAGCAGTTACTCGATACTATCCAGCACAGATACGCAGTATTTT. Translation: CASSYSILSSTDTQYF.